This TCR beta chain was obtained from a study of blood T cell repertoires in COVID-19. Study-wide context: Some COVID-19 samples were acute and others convalescent; all came from the United States, Italy and Spain. Sources were T cells, B-cell-depleted T cells, or PBMCs; the material itself was cDNA or gDNA.

Assay: immunoSEQ multiplex PCR; the TCRdb copy retains only in-frame clones and omits some. The data show about 140,000 clones, 84% seen once. Trimming at V came to 5 bases and at J to 5 bases, leaving 11 bases not matched to a gene. The germline V gene encodes CDR1 SEHNR and CDR2 FQNEAQ (reference sequence). The CDR3 has 17 residues. This chain joins TRBV7-9 and TRBJ2-3, with 12 bases matching TRBD2. The sample comprised peripheral blood. The TCR sequence derives from a human donor in a cohort sampled during active COVID-19. In nucleotides, the CDR3 is TGTGCCAGCAGCCCCCGGACTAGCGGGGTGATAGTAGATACGCAGTATTTT. Its translation: CASSPRTSGVIVDTQYF.